A single sample gave rise to the 2 T cell receptor beta chains below, sequenced in a study of blood T cell repertoires in COVID-19. Repertoires were generated with immunoSEQ multiplex PCR, while TCRdb's copy carries only in-frame clones and drops some. The profile shows fewer than 500,000 clones, around 87% of them singletons. Sequenced input: PBMCs or T cells enriched from blood (not recorded which). These TCRs come from a man aged 25 to 40 who had recovered from COVID-19.

J is TRBJ2-3 and V is TRBV25-1; D might be TRBD2 (6 bases). This CDR3 spans 12 amino acids. Trimming took 8 bases from V and 4 from J, leaving 10 bases between them. Germline assignment: CDR1 MGHDK and CDR2 SYGVNS. As DNA, the CDR3 is TGTGCCAGCTGGACGGGGGCAGATACGCAGTATTTT. It is translated as CASWTGADTQYF. Variable domain in full (rest from reference TRBV25-1 and TRBJ2-3): EADIYQTPRYLVIGTGKKITLECSQTMGHDKMYWYQQDPGMELHLIHYSYGVNSTEKGDLSSESTVSRIRTEHFPLTLESARPSHTSQYLCASWTGADTQYFGPGTRLTVL.

The chain is built from TRBV7-9 and TRBJ1-1; D not certain. The CDR3 length is 11 residues. CDR1 is SEHNR and CDR2 is FQNEAQ in the germline V gene (reference sequence). V was pared by 5 bases and J by 11 bases, with 12 bases between. For the CDR3, the DNA is TGTGCCAGCAGCACCCTGGGAGTCGCTTTCTTT. Residues: CASSTLGVAFF.